This record covers a single TCR beta chain. Its matching antigen is unknown. PCR amplification relied on 60 Vbeta primers (plus 13 Jbeta primers). Sequencing used immunoSEQ multiplex PCR; TCRdb keeps in-frame clones, though not all of them. This sample carries roughly 96,000 clones, 65% to 85% of them seen once, and the ten largest clones take roughly an eighth. This specimen belongs to a study of cytomegalovirus exposure and HLA in healthy donors. Germline V gives CDR1 SGHTA, CDR2 FQGNSA. CDR3 length equals 16 residues. Trimming took 5 bases from V and 7 from J, leaving 21 bases between them. Overall study findings and caveats: As a later analysis showed, a missense DCLRE1C variant was linked to trimming of TCR beta V- and J-genes. An observed cluster of highly shared sequence variants was recorded as a likely sequencing artifact. The records held CMV serostatus as the only immune exposure information. As a later analysis showed, several of the most significant clusters appeared to be linked to common viral pathogens.

This receptor was taken from a woman between 70 and 85 years old in good health and CMV-seropositive. The sequenced sample consisted of PBMCs. V usage is TRBV7-2 and J usage is TRBJ1-5; D may be TRBD1 (5 bases). The CDR3 sequence is CASSLLGVRVGQPQHF. The DNA of the CDR3 is TGTGCCAGCAGCCTCTTAGGGGTAAGGGTAGGGCAGCCCCAGCATTTT.